This record concerns one T cell receptor (beta chain) sequence. The sample is drawn from a study of blood T cell repertoires in COVID-19. Study-level background: The samples span acute and convalescent COVID-19 from the United States, Italy and Spain. PBMCs, B-cell-depleted T cells, or T cells were the source of the cDNA or gDNA that made up the material.

Patients at the Seattle site were enrolled during active infection and followed longitudinally. Germline CDR1 reads MNHEY; CDR2 reads SVGAGI. Trimming removed 2 bases from V and 8 bases from J; junction bases left unmatched: 7. The CDR3 is 14 residues long. Method: immunoSEQ multiplex PCR; TCRdb's copy keeps in-frame clones and lacks some. The sample consists of 60,000 to 65,000 clones, around 73% of them appearing once. The specimen sequenced was peripheral blood. J is TRBJ1-2 and V is TRBV6-5; TRBD1 aligns across 8 bases. The clonotype originates from a man in his 60s with COVID-19, enrolled during active disease. CDR3 residues: CASSYGQGQGGYTF. CDR3 nucleotide sequence: TGTGCCAGCAGTTACGGACAGGGTCAGGGCGGCTACACCTTC.